This entry features one T cell receptor (beta chain) sequence. Its antigen is not known. The entry originates in a study of radiotherapy plus CTLA-4 blockade in lung cancer. Study context: Objective responses emerged in under 20% of patients, and over 30% attained disease control. Notes on the study in general: Early clone dynamics of blood T cells, plus interferon-beta, reportedly predicted response best.

J was trimmed by 5 bases and V by 5 bases; bases with no gene match: 4. Per the germline V gene, CDR1 is SGHAT and CDR2 is FQDESV (reference sequence). The CDR3 has 13 residues. Profiled with immunoSEQ multiplex PCR; TCRdb holds only in-frame clones, not every one. The repertoire includes around 59,000 clones, over 70% of them detected once, and around 4% sits in the top ten. The chain has TRBV11-1 and TRBJ1-2, with TRBD1 matching over 8 bases. Specimen: peripheral blood, collected from a patient treated with radiotherapy plus ipilimumab. The receptor was isolated from a human donor with non-small cell lung cancer who had a partial response to radiotherapy plus ipilimumab. CDR3 nucleotide sequence: TGTGCCAGCAGCCCCGGACAGGGTTATGGCTACACCTTC. Its protein product is CASSPGQGYGYTF.